This T cell receptor (beta chain) was obtained from a study of T cells in Graves' hyperthyroidism and ophthalmopathy. Amplification of TCR beta CDR3 regions used RNA as the template. The TCR CDR3 first-round RT-PCR relied on the HTBI primer set. TCRdb itself ran the multiplex PCR reads through MiXCR, one entry per CDR3 protein. The sample has a few hundred thousand distinct CDR3 sequences, roughly an eighth seen once. Over 18 months, lack of ophthalmopathy progression marked Graves' hyperthyroidism as stable. This CDR3 region has 13 residues. Germline assignment: CDR1 SGHTA and CDR2 FQGTGA. V was trimmed by 5 bases and J by 5 bases, leaving 12 bases between them. The sample holds a few counts of this clonotype.

The V call is TRBV7-3, the J call TRBJ2-5, with unresolved D. This receptor was obtained from a woman in her late teens or twenties with Graves' hyperthyroidism. The sample consisted of blood. The CDR3: CASSTTAAETQYF. CDR3 nucleotides: TGTGCCAGCAGCACAACGGCGGCGGAGACCCAGTACTTC.